This entry lists 24 T cell receptor beta chains sequenced from one sample in a study of technical replicates of blood from a handful of donors. Sequenced by immunoSEQ multiplex PCR; TCRdb stores in-frame clones only, minus some. The profile covers 14,000 or so clones, with approximately 83% appearing a single time and 9.5% to 15% taken by the ten largest. Sequencing was carried out using PBMCs. Receptors originate from a human donor in good health.

This clone came up a few times. This sequence joins TRBV19 and TRBJ2-1; TRBD2 is a possible D gene (6 bases). Germline CDR1 and CDR2: LNHDA and SQIVND (reference sequence). CDR3 length: 16 amino acids. V was shortened by 3 bases and J by 2 bases, with 14 bases between the two germline ends. The CDR3 sequence: CASSMGFGRPYNEQFF. The DNA for the CDR3 is TGTGCCAGTAGTATGGGGTTCGGGAGACCCTACAATGAGCAGTTCTTC. Supplemented by reference TRBV19 and TRBJ2-1, the full variable domain reads DGGITQSPKYLFRKEGQNVTLSCEQNLNHDAMYWYRQDPGQGLRLIYYSQIVNDFQKGDIAEGYSVSREKKESFPLTVTSAQKNPTAFYLCASSMGFGRPYNEQFFGPGTRLTVL.

The chain recombines TRBV27 with TRBJ2-1; 12 bases agree with TRBD2. Germline trimming cut 5 bases from V and 7 bases from J; bases unmatched to any gene: 9. Looked up from germline, CDR1 is MNHEY and CDR2 is SMNVEV (reference sequence). The CDR3 loop spans 16 amino acids. The DNA for the CDR3 is TGTGCCAGCAGTCTCCATCTAGCGGGAGGGCCAAATGAGCAGTTCTTC. It yields the protein CASSLHLAGGPNEQFF.

This chain connects TRBV4-1 to TRBJ1-2, with TRBD1 matching 10 bases. Unmatched junction bases numbered 12, after V lost 0 bases and J lost 2 bases. This CDR3 has 19 amino acids. CDR1 and CDR2 from the germline V gene are MGHRA and YSYEKL. The DNA for the CDR3 is TGCGCCAGCAGCCAAGATCTGGGAACCCCGGACAGGGGGAACTATGGCTACACCTTC. It specifies CASSQDLGTPDRGNYGYTF.

The chain joins TRBV6-1 to TRBJ2-1; 11 bases are a match to TRBD1. V lost 3 bases to trimming and J lost 7 bases; unmatched junction nucleotides: 8. The CDR3 runs 16 residues. CDR1 and CDR2 (germline): MNHNS, SASEGT. The CDR3, as DNA: TGTGCCAGCAGTGAGGGGGAGGGGACAGGGGGGAATGAGCAGTTCTTC. Its translation: CASSEGEGTGGNEQFF.

This clone appeared a single time. This chain uses TRBV30 with TRBJ2-1, with 8 bases fitting TRBD2. Per germline, CDR1 GTSNPN and CDR2 SVGIG (reference sequence). The ends lost 1 base at V and 2 bases at J; junction bases unmatched: 4. The CDR3 is made up of 15 amino acids. CDR3 region: CAWSGAGVAYNEQFF. CDR3 coding DNA: TGTGCCTGGAGTGGAGCGGGAGTTGCCTACAATGAGCAGTTCTTC.

This chain connects TRBV7-6 to TRBJ2-2, with 10 bases identical to TRBD2. The CDR3 contains 16 residues. V lost 3 bases and J lost 6; bases outside the gene matches: 7. Germline values: CDR1 SGHVS, CDR2 FNYEAQ. The CDR3 nucleotides read TGTGCCAGCAGCTTGGAAAGCGGGAGGGCCTCCGGGGAGCTGTTTTTT. This encodes CASSLESGRASGELFF.

V usage is TRBV6-6 and J usage is TRBJ2-7; TRBD1 aligns across 8 bases. V lost 2 bases and J lost 3; bases outside the gene matches: 0. In germline, CDR1 is MNHNY, CDR2 SVGAGI (reference sequence). This CDR3 spans 13 amino acids. The CDR3 spells CASSYDRGYEQYF. The CDR3 DNA is TGTGCCAGCAGTTACGACAGGGGCTACGAGCAGTACTTC.

The chain is built from TRBV28 and TRBJ2-5, with 10 bases that match TRBD1. The J segment lost 2 bases and the V segment lost 3 bases, leaving 9 bases of the junction unmatched. CDR3 length: 17 amino acids. Germline lookup yields CDR1 MDHEN and CDR2 SYDVKM. The chain's CDR3 is CASSFFLGTGAQETQYF. The CDR3 DNA is TGTGCCAGCAGTTTCTTCCTAGGGACAGGGGCACAAGAGACCCAGTACTTC.

The V gene is TRBV21-1, the J gene TRBJ1-5. TRBV21-1 corresponds to a pseudogene. The CDR3 has 15 amino acids. The CDR3 protein is CASSKGSHSNQPQHF. Written as DNA, the CDR3 is TGTGCCAGCAGCAAAGGGAGTCATAGCAATCAGCCCCAGCATTTT.

The chain links TRBV30 to TRBJ2-1; TRBD2 aligns across 12 bases. The CDR3 length is 15 residues. Germline trimming cut 3 bases from V and 2 bases from J; bases unmatched to any gene: 2. The germline CDR1 and CDR2 sequences are GTSNPN and SVGIG (reference sequence). The CDR3 sequence is CAWRRTSGTYNEQFF. The CDR3 nucleotides read TGTGCCTGGAGGAGGACTAGCGGGACCTACAATGAGCAGTTCTTC.

The chain has TRBV2 and TRBJ2-2; a possible D gene is TRBD2 (5 bases). Trimming shortened V by 6 bases and J by 1 base, and 15 bases separated the two germline ends. This CDR3 is built from 16 residues. CDR1 SNHLY and CDR2 FYNNEI come from the germline V gene. The CDR3 protein is CASRPGLTKNTGELFF. The CDR3 nucleotides are TGTGCCAGCAGGCCCGGACTGACAAAGAACACCGGGGAGCTGTTTTTT.

The chain uses TRBV2 and TRBJ1-2; the D is unclear. The CDR3 is 14 amino acids. Germline V gene data show CDR1 as SNHLY and CDR2 as FYNNEI. The V end was cut by 2 bases, the J end by 2 bases, with 9 bases between. CDR3 region: CASSETGRNYGYTF. CDR3 nucleotides: TGTGCCAGCAGTGAAACGGGGAGGAACTATGGCTACACCTTC.

This clone came up a few times. The V gene is TRBV6-5, the J gene TRBJ1-5; perhaps TRBD1 as D (5 bases). Germline lookup yields CDR1 MNHEY and CDR2 SVGAGI. The CDR3 consists of 12 residues. V was pared by 8 bases and J by 3 bases, with 8 bases between. The chain's CDR3 is CASGAHNQPQHF. The CDR3 nucleotides are TGTGCCAGCGGGGCGCACAATCAGCCCCAGCATTTT.

The chain employs TRBV10-1 and TRBJ2-1; 10 bases line up with TRBD2. Germline CDR1 WNHNN, CDR2 SYGVQD (reference sequence). Trimming removed 8 bases from V and 9 bases from J; junction bases left unmatched: 7. The CDR3 contains 13 residues. Here the CDR3 DNA reads TGCGCCAGCGGGGTAGCGGGAGGCGTTGAGCAGTTCTTC. Its protein is CASGVAGGVEQFF.

The CDR3 loop is CASRAQQTYGYTF. The CDR3 DNA sequence: TGTGCCAGTAGGGCACAGCAAACCTATGGCTACACCTTC. This sequence joins TRBV19 and TRBJ1-2; D call uncertain. The CDR3 consists of 13 residues. Trimming cost V 6 bases and J 4 bases, with 12 bases left between them. Germline V gene data show CDR1 as LNHDA and CDR2 as SQIVND (reference sequence).

V and J are TRBV21-1 and TRBJ2-7; TRBD2 is the table's D call and was not checked against the DNA. TRBV21-1 is recorded as a pseudogene. This CDR3 is built from 18 residues. This CDR3 reads CASSTKEEVDMWPYEQYF. The CDR3 nucleotides are TGTGCCAGCAGCACAAAGGAGGAGGTAGACATGTGGCCCTACGAGCAGTACTTC.

The chain uses TRBV27 and TRBJ1-2; D gene unclear. V lost 6 bases, J lost 5 bases, and 13 bases lay in between. The CDR3 consists of 13 residues. Germline loops: CDR1 MNHEY, CDR2 SMNVEV (reference sequence). CDR3 loop: CASSLGGRYGYTF. The CDR3 DNA sequence: TGTGCCAGCAGCCTAGGAGGAAGATATGGCTACACCTTC.

CDR3 in amino acids: CASSEGTGLNTEAFF. The CDR3 DNA reads as TGCGCCAGCAGCGAAGGGACAGGTTTGAACACTGAAGCTTTCTTT. The J gene is TRBJ1-1, the V gene TRBV4-1; 8 bases align to TRBD1. The CDR3 consists of 15 residues. Germline assignment: CDR1 MGHRA and CDR2 YSYEKL. J was trimmed by 0 bases and V by 5 bases; bases with no gene match: 5.

The chain combines TRBV9 with TRBJ2-5; D gene ambiguous. Trimming removed 4 bases at V and 5 bases at J, with 6 bases between. From germline, CDR1 is SGDLS and CDR2 YYNGEE. The CDR3 is made up of 11 amino acids. The CDR3 reads CASSREETQYF. DNA of the CDR3: TGTGCCAGCAGCAGAGAGGAGACCCAGTACTTC.

The CDR3 reads CASSQGLLSYNEQFF. In DNA form, the CDR3 reads TGTGCCAGCAGCCAGGGACTACTGTCCTACAATGAGCAGTTCTTC. V usage is TRBV5-5 and J usage is TRBJ2-1; 7 bases line up with TRBD2. Losses at the gene ends were 4 bases for V and 1 base for J; bases not matched to a gene: 5. This CDR3 has 15 residues. From germline, CDR1 is SGHKS and CDR2 YYEKEE (reference sequence).

The V call is TRBV11-2, the J call TRBJ1-1; D is possibly TRBD1 (5 bases). This CDR3 contains 13 residues. Deletions cut 5 bases from V and 2 bases from J, with 9 bases between. CDR1 is SGHAT, CDR2 FQNNGV, per germline. Written as DNA, the CDR3 is TGTGCCAGCAGCCTGACAGCCAACACTGAAGCTTTCTTT. It codes for CASSLTANTEAFF.

The rearrangement joins TRBV9 to TRBJ2-5; TRBD1 matches at 7 bases. Germline values: CDR1 SGDLS, CDR2 YYNGEE. V was pared by 3 bases and J by 5 bases, with 4 bases of the junction left unmatched. The length of the CDR3 is 13 residues. DNA of the CDR3: TGTGCCAGCAGCGGGACAGGACGGGAGACCCAGTACTTC. Protein: CASSGTGRETQYF.

The chain recombines TRBV7-2 with TRBJ2-5; possibly TRBD2 for D (5 bases). CDR1 is SGHTA, CDR2 FQGNSA, per germline. The CDR3 contains 13 residues. V shed 4 bases and J shed 5 bases, with 11 bases lying between them. The CDR3 reads CASSSRTGETQYF. CDR3 bases: TGTGCCAGCAGCTCCCGGACTGGGGAGACCCAGTACTTC. The whole variable domain, filled in from reference TRBV7-2 and TRBJ2-5, reads GAGVSQSPSNKVTEKGKDVELRCDPISGHTALYWYRQSLGQGLEFLIYFQGNSAPDKSGLPSDRFSAERTGGSVSTLTIQRTQQEDSAVYLCASSSRTGETQYFGPGTRLLVL.

The J gene is TRBJ2-1, the V gene TRBV19; 9 nucleotides match TRBD2. The CDR3 has 16 amino acids. V shed 7 bases, J shed 8 bases, and the junction held 15 bases outside the gene matches. Germline CDR1 reads LNHDA; CDR2 reads SQIVND (reference sequence). The CDR3 DNA reads as TGTGCCAGTACCCTCCACAGGGCGGGAGGGCCGGATGAGCAGTTCTTC. It yields the protein CASTLHRAGGPDEQFF.